Listed here are 24 T cell receptor beta chains from one sample, sequenced in a study of T-cell reconstitution after alpha-beta-depleted transplantation in children. Unique molecular identifiers were incorporated during preparation of the TCRbeta library. TCRdb re-called the PCR reads with MiXCR, one entry per CDR3 protein. The table has about 340,000 distinct CDR3 sequences, under 20% seen once; the top ten hold around 43%. Sequencing was performed on PBMCs, mostly from graft donor cells, taken 360 days after TCRalphabeta/CD19-depleted stem cell transplant. Receptors originate from a male patient aged 2 to 9 who had a stem cell transplant for acute lymphoblastic leukemia, so the T cells may come from the graft donor.

The chain combines TRBV20-1 with TRBJ2-2; no firm D call. Trimming cost V 0 bases and J 0 bases, with 5 bases left between them. The CDR3 sequence is 14 residues long. Germline CDR1 and CDR2: DFQATT and SNEGSKA (reference sequence). CDR3 DNA: TGCAGTGCTAGAGATGCCGCGAACACCGGGGAGCTGTTTTTT. This translates into CSARDAANTGELFF.

This rearrangement joins TRBV12-3 or TRBV12-4 to TRBJ2-3; D gene uncertain. The CDR3 loop spans 14 amino acids. V shed 3 bases and J shed 5 bases, with 12 bases lying between them. This CDR3 reads CASSFFLLGDTQYF. The CDR3 DNA reads as TGTGCCAGCAGTTTTTTTCTTCTGGGAGATACGCAGTATTTT.

V gene TRBV6-1 combines with J gene TRBJ2-7, with TRBD1 matching 9 bases. Per the germline V gene, CDR1 is MNHNS and CDR2 is SASEGT. There are 15 residues in the CDR3. V lost 6 bases, J lost 5 bases, and 11 bases stayed unmatched. CDR3 sequence (DNA): TGTGCCAGCAGCCTCACAACCGGGACAGGGCACGAGCAGTACTTC. Amino acids: CASSLTTGTGHEQYF.

This clonotype turned up a few times. This rearrangement joins TRBV5-1 to TRBJ2-3; TRBD2 matches at 10 bases. Unmatched junction bases numbered 6, after V lost 1 base and J lost 1 base. The CDR3 runs 17 residues. CDR1 and CDR2 (germline): SGHRS, YFSETQ. Here the CDR3 DNA reads TGCGCCAGCAGCTTGTGGGGACTAGCGACCCGCACAGATACGCAGTATTTT. Translated: CASSLWGLATRTDTQYF.

This clonotype appeared a few times. The rearrangement uses TRBV7-6 and TRBJ1-1; D unresolved. The CDR3 is made up of 14 amino acids. Per the germline V gene, CDR1 is SGHVS and CDR2 is FNYEAQ. Trimming pared 0 bases from V and 4 bases from J, leaving 9 bases between. The chain's CDR3 is CASSLAEGGTEAFF. Here the CDR3 DNA reads TGTGCCAGCAGCTTAGCCGAGGGAGGCACTGAAGCTTTCTTT.

This clonotype has only a few counts. CDR3 amino acids: CASSLAGSGRSYNEQFF. The CDR3 region has the DNA TGTGCCAGCAGCTTAGCGGGAAGCGGGAGATCCTACAATGAGCAGTTCTTC. The rearrangement uses TRBV7-9 and TRBJ2-1; 8 nucleotides match TRBD2. V trimming: 0 bases; J trimming: 1 base; junction bases outside the gene matches: 5. Looked up from germline, CDR1 is SEHNR and CDR2 is FQNEAQ (reference sequence). This CDR3 is built from 17 residues.

V is TRBV7-2 and J is TRBJ2-3; possibly TRBD2 for D (6 bases). This CDR3 has 15 amino acids. V dropped 6 bases and J dropped 0 bases, with 13 bases sitting between them. Germline loops: CDR1 SGHTA, CDR2 FQGNSA. The CDR3 reads CASRYGGMSTDTQYF. CDR3 nucleotide sequence: TGTGCCAGCAGATACGGAGGGATGAGCACAGATACGCAGTATTTT.

This chain links TRBV5-6 with TRBJ1-2; 8 nucleotides agree with TRBD1. The germline CDR1 and CDR2 sequences are SGHDT and YYEEEE. This CDR3 has 14 amino acids. Trimming cost V 4 bases and J 8 bases; bases outside gene matches: 10. In DNA form, the CDR3 reads TGTGCCAGCAGCCTGAGGCCGGGACAGGAAGGCTACACCTTC. This gives the protein CASSLRPGQEGYTF.

The CDR3 sequence is CATSRVGWSSYNEQFF. CDR3 coding DNA: TGTGCCACCAGCAGAGTTGGGTGGTCCTCCTACAATGAGCAGTTCTTC. V usage is TRBV15 and J usage is TRBJ2-1; D gene unclear. The CDR3 has 16 amino acids. V was shortened by 1 base and J by 0 bases, with 10 bases between the two germline ends. From germline, CDR1 is LNHNV and CDR2 YYDKDF (reference sequence).

J is TRBJ2-7 and V is TRBV28, with 11 bases identical to TRBD2. The trim removed 2 bases at V and 3 bases at J, leaving 9 bases unmatched. The CDR3 consists of 17 residues. In germline, CDR1 is MDHEN, CDR2 SYDVKM. The CDR3 bases are TGTGCCAGCAGTTTACAGCCGACCGGGACTAGCGGCTACGAGCAGTACTTC. Residues: CASSLQPTGTSGYEQYF. Full variable domain (missing parts from reference TRBV28 and TRBJ2-7): DVKVTQSSRYLVKRTGEKVFLECVQDMDHENMFWYRQDPGLGLRLIYFSYDVKMKEKGDIPEGYSVSREKKERFSLILESASTNQTSMYLCASSLQPTGTSGYEQYFGPGTRLTVT.

The genes are TRBV27 and TRBJ1-2; 7 bases line up with TRBD1. V was clipped by 6 bases and J by 2 bases; unmatched bases: 9. The germline V gene encodes CDR1 MNHEY and CDR2 SMNVEV (reference sequence). The CDR3 spans 15 residues. The DNA of the CDR3 is TGTGCCAGCAGACAGGGGTTCCACCCCAACTATGGCTACACCTTC. It specifies CASRQGFHPNYGYTF.

The rearrangement links TRBV11-2 to TRBJ2-1; a possible D gene is TRBD2 (5 bases). The CDR3 is 16 amino acids. Trimming took 0 bases from V and 6 from J, leaving 15 bases between them. Germline CDR1 SGHAT, CDR2 FQNNGV. The CDR3, as DNA: TGTGCCAGCAGCTTAGATCGTCTAGCCAGTACCAATGAGCAGTTCTTC. Translating it yields CASSLDRLASTNEQFF.

The V and J genes are TRBV30 and TRBJ2-2, with D possibly TRBD1 on 5 matching bases. This CDR3 has 15 amino acids. Germline CDR1 and CDR2: GTSNPN and SVGIG (reference sequence). V lost 4 bases to trimming and J lost 2 bases, with 14 bases between them. The CDR3 DNA sequence: TGTGCCTGGAAGTGGAAACAGGCAAACACCGGGGAGCTGTTTTTT. This sequence encodes CAWKWKQANTGELFF.

The chain combines TRBV4-1 with TRBJ2-1; D is uncertain. CDR3 length: 12 amino acids. Trimming took 0 bases from V and 7 from J, leaving 4 bases between them. The germline V gene encodes CDR1 MGHRA and CDR2 YSYEKL. The DNA of the CDR3 is TGCGCCAGCAGCCAAGATGAAAATGAGCAGTTCTTC. Translating it yields CASSQDENEQFF.

The genes are TRBV5-1 and TRBJ2-7; D is uncertain. V was pared by 0 bases and J by 6 bases, with 10 bases between. The CDR3 has 13 residues. CDR1 and CDR2 (germline): SGHRS, YFSETQ. CDR3 residues: CASSLGDRREQYF. The CDR3, as DNA: TGCGCCAGCAGCTTGGGTGACCGGCGCGAGCAGTACTTC.

This clonotype showed up just a few times. J is TRBJ2-3 and V is TRBV12-3 or TRBV12-4; maybe TRBD2 (5 bases). The CDR3 length is 17 residues. V shed 7 bases and J shed 2 bases, with 22 bases lying between them. The CDR3 coding sequence is TGTGCCAGCATTCTAGGCCGCGGACTGAGCCCCACAGATACGCAGTATTTT. It codes for CASILGRGLSPTDTQYF.

The table lists this clonotype with many counts. The V and J genes are TRBV5-4 and TRBJ1-2, with 8 bases fitting TRBD1. CDR3 length equals 13 residues. Germline CDR1 SGHNT, CDR2 YYREEE (reference sequence). The J segment lost 4 bases and the V segment lost 4 bases, leaving 3 bases of the junction unmatched. CDR3 DNA: TGTGCCAGCAGCCGACAGGGGACCTATGGCTACACCTTC. Protein: CASSRQGTYGYTF.

This clonotype was picked up a small number of times. The CDR3 DNA follows: TGCAGCGCCGGGACAGCGCCCTACAATGAGCAGTTCTTC. This codes for CSAGTAPYNEQFF. This chain joins TRBV29-1 and TRBJ2-1, with TRBD1 matching 7 bases. The trim removed 7 bases at V and 2 bases at J, leaving 5 bases unmatched. The CDR3 sequence is 13 residues long. Germline CDR1 reads SQVTM; CDR2 reads ANQGSEA.

The V gene is TRBV29-1, the J gene TRBJ2-5; TRBD2 is a possible D gene (5 bases). Between the trimmed V and J ends, which lost 2 bases and 0 bases, there was a span of 16 bases. From germline, CDR1 is SQVTM and CDR2 ANQGSEA. The CDR3 consists of 16 residues. This chain's CDR3 is CSVEPFLGDNQETQYF. In nucleotides, the CDR3 is TGCAGCGTTGAACCGTTTTTGGGAGACAACCAAGAGACCCAGTACTTC.

Only a few counts were recorded for this clonotype. This chain uses TRBV4-3 with TRBJ2-3; D gene uncertain. The germline V gene encodes CDR1 LGHNA and CDR2 YSLEER. Trimming cost V 0 bases and J 2 bases, with 12 bases left between them. The CDR3 contains 16 residues. The CDR3 loop is CASSQDSGFPTDTQYF. CDR3 DNA sequence: TGCGCCAGCAGCCAAGATTCGGGCTTCCCCACAGATACGCAGTATTTT.

This clonotype was detected many times. The chain uses TRBV6-5 and TRBJ2-3, with 15 positions matching TRBD2. Looked up from germline, CDR1 is MNHEY and CDR2 is SVGAGI. The CDR3 consists of 16 residues. Trimming at V came to 0 bases and at J to 6 bases, leaving 1 base not matched to a gene. In DNA, the CDR3 is TGTGCCAGCAGTTACTCAGGACTAGCGGGAGGGGATACGCAGTATTTT. Translating it yields CASSYSGLAGGDTQYF.

This clonotype was counted only a few times. The chain combines TRBV6-5 with TRBJ2-3; TRBD1 is a possible D gene (6 bases). V lost 7 bases to trimming and J lost 0 bases, with 14 bases between them. Germline V gene sequence: CDR1 MNHEY, CDR2 SVGAGI. The CDR3 length is 15 residues. CDR3 coding DNA: TGTGCCAGCACGTTAAGGACAGCTAGCACAGATACGCAGTATTTT. It yields the protein CASTLRTASTDTQYF.

In its sample, this clonotype was seen many times. V gene TRBV27 combines with J gene TRBJ2-3; tentative D call: TRBD2 (5 bases). Trimming cost V 9 bases and J 2 bases, with 12 bases left between them. The CDR3 has 13 residues. Germline-derived CDR1 and CDR2 are MNHEY and SMNVEV (reference sequence). The CDR3 DNA reads TGTGCCAGTATGCGGGCGCTCACAGATACGCAGTATTTT. It codes for CASMRALTDTQYF.

The chain joins TRBV4-2 to TRBJ2-1, with a tentative D call TRBD1 (6 bases). Trimming removed 4 bases from V and 14 bases from J, with 24 bases in between. There are 15 residues in the CDR3. The germline CDR1 and CDR2 sequences are LGHNA and YNFKEQ. CDR3 DNA sequence: TGTGCCAGCAGCCCCGGCGCGACTGTAAGAGAGGGGGAGTTCTTC. It specifies CASSPGATVREGEFF.